Each of the 18 T cell receptor beta chains below was sequenced from the same sample in a study of cytomegalovirus exposure and HLA in healthy donors. Primers: 60 Vbeta forward and 13 Jbeta reverse. The data were produced by immunoSEQ multiplex PCR, yet TCRdb's version contains in-frame clones alone and is incomplete. The sample gives some 180,000 clones, roughly 9.5% of which show up once; 1% to 1.5% is in the top ten. The sequencing input was PBMCs. These receptors came from a woman in her thirties in good health and CMV-seropositive.

This chain connects TRBV30 to TRBJ1-1; 11 positions match TRBD1. From germline, CDR1 is GTSNPN and CDR2 SVGIG (reference sequence). V was pared by 2 bases and J by 4 bases, with 9 bases of the junction left unmatched. The CDR3 is 16 amino acids. In DNA, the CDR3 is TGTGCCTGGAGTAGGGCTTGGGACAGGGGGTCCACTGAAGCTTTCTTT. It codes for CAWSRAWDRGSTEAFF.

This clone was counted only a few times. The chain recombines TRBV2 with TRBJ1-1; D not certain. V was pared by 7 bases and J by 0 bases, with 9 bases between. The CDR3 is made up of 13 amino acids. The germline gives CDR1 SNHLY, CDR2 FYNNEI. The CDR3 DNA reads as TGTGCCAGCACACAAACACTGAACACTGAAGCTTTCTTT. As protein: CASTQTLNTEAFF.

This rearrangement joins TRBV5-1 to TRBJ2-7; 11 bases fit TRBD2. CDR3 size: 16 residues. Unmatched junction bases numbered 7, after V lost 2 bases and J lost 3 bases. From germline, CDR1 is SGHRS and CDR2 YFSETQ. CDR3: CASSFQTSGTIYEQYF. The CDR3 DNA reads TGCGCCAGCAGCTTCCAGACTAGCGGGACCATCTACGAGCAGTACTTC. Looking up the rest from reference TRBV5-1 and TRBJ2-7 gives the full variable domain: KAGVTQTPRYLIKTRGQQVTLSCSPISGHRSVSWYQQTPGQGLQFLFEYFSETQRNKGNFPGRFSGRQFSNSRSEMNVSTLELGDSALYLCASSFQTSGTIYEQYFGPGTRLTVT.

The J gene is TRBJ1-2, the V gene TRBV10-1, with TRBD1 matching over 7 bases. The germline V gene has CDR1 WNHNN and CDR2 SYGVQD (reference sequence). This CDR3 region has 13 residues. J gave up 4 bases and V 5 bases, and 4 bases lay outside the gene matches. The CDR3 protein is CASSQGQIYGYTF. The CDR3, as DNA: TGCGCCAGCAGTCAGGGACAGATCTATGGCTACACCTTC.

A few counts support this clone. V gene TRBV5-5 combines with J gene TRBJ1-2; 8 positions agree with TRBD1. This CDR3 has 14 amino acids. Trimming at V came to 1 base and at J to 8 bases, leaving 7 bases not matched to a gene. CDR1 and CDR2 (germline): SGHKS, YYEKEE (reference sequence). CDR3 in amino acids: CASSLSTGVRGYTF. CDR3 DNA sequence: TGTGCCAGCAGCTTGTCGACAGGGGTGAGGGGCTACACCTTC.

The rearrangement joins TRBV5-6 to TRBJ2-5, with 10 bases matching TRBD1. From germline, CDR1 is SGHDT and CDR2 YYEEEE. The V and J ends lost 3 bases and 4 bases, in that order; junction bases with no gene match: 3. The CDR3 sequence is 14 residues long. CDR3 amino acids: CASSYGQGGETQYF. The CDR3 DNA reads TGTGCCAGCAGCTATGGACAGGGGGGAGAGACCCAGTACTTC.

This clone has just a few counts. This sequence joins TRBV10-3 and TRBJ1-5; 8 nucleotides line up with TRBD1. The J segment lost 9 bases and the V segment lost 5 bases, leaving 15 bases of the junction unmatched. The CDR3 runs 16 residues. Germline assignment: CDR1 ENHRY and CDR2 SYGVKD. The CDR3 region is CAISIGTGGSPGPQHF. CDR3 DNA: TGTGCCATCAGTATTGGGACAGGCGGATCCCCGGGGCCCCAGCATTTT.

This clone has just a few counts. The chain is built from TRBV9 and TRBJ2-1; TRBD1 might be the D (5 bases). Trimming cost V 0 bases and J 0 bases, with 13 bases left between them. This CDR3 has 17 amino acids. Germline V gene sequence: CDR1 SGDLS, CDR2 YYNGEE. CDR3 residues: CASSVAWTPSSYNEQFF. The CDR3 coding sequence is TGTGCCAGCAGCGTAGCTTGGACACCTAGCTCCTACAATGAGCAGTTCTTC.

This clone appeared a few times. This sequence joins TRBV18 and TRBJ1-2, with no clear D. V gave up 0 bases and J gave up 7 bases, with 15 bases separating them. The CDR3 has 15 residues. In germline, CDR1 is KGHSH, CDR2 LQKENI. As DNA, the CDR3 is TGTGCCAGCTCACCACCGGGCGGAGTCGGAGGTGGCTACACCTTC. As protein: CASSPPGGVGGGYTF.

The chain couples TRBV6-1 to TRBJ2-7; D is uncertain. V dropped 0 bases and J dropped 7 bases, with 10 bases sitting between them. Germline lookup yields CDR1 MNHNS and CDR2 SASEGT. This CDR3 spans 13 amino acids. The CDR3 DNA sequence: TGTGCCAGCAGTGAAGCGGCCGTGAGGGAGCAGTACTTC. Translated, it gives CASSEAAVREQYF.

J is TRBJ2-7 and V is TRBV7-7; unclear D gene. V gave up 0 bases and J gave up 0 bases, with 6 bases separating them. In germline, CDR1 is SSHAT, CDR2 FNYEAQ (reference sequence). This CDR3 region has 14 residues. CDR3 sequence reads: CASSLAGSSYEQYF. The CDR3 nucleotides are TGTGCCAGCAGCTTAGCCGGTAGCTCCTACGAGCAGTACTTC.

The genes are TRBV4-1 and TRBJ2-7, with a weak D call TRBD1 (5 bases). The CDR3 length is 14 residues. V was shortened by 0 bases and J by 7 bases, with 13 bases between the two germline ends. CDR1 and CDR2 (germline): MGHRA, YSYEKL. The CDR3 loop reads CASSQDGSGMEQYF. CDR3 DNA: TGCGCCAGCAGCCAAGATGGTTCAGGGATGGAGCAGTACTTC.

CDR3 in amino acids: CASSQDPQGARVRQGNTIYF. The CDR3 DNA reads as TGCGCCAGCAGCCAAGATCCCCAGGGGGCCAGGGTTCGTCAAGGAAACACCATATATTTT. The V call is TRBV4-1, the J call TRBJ1-3, with 8 bases matching TRBD1. V was pared by 0 bases and J by 4 bases, with 17 bases of the junction left unmatched. This CDR3 is 20 amino acids long. Looked up from germline, CDR1 is MGHRA and CDR2 is YSYEKL.

This clone showed up just a few times. V is TRBV30 and J is TRBJ1-6; D is perhaps TRBD1 (6 bases). CDR1 is GTSNPN, CDR2 SVGIG, per germline (reference sequence). Trimming cost V 5 bases and J 7 bases, with 18 bases left between them. CDR3 length equals 15 residues. The CDR3 DNA follows: TGTGCCTGGGGCGCGTGGGACACACACAATTCACCCCTCCACTTT. It yields the protein CAWGAWDTHNSPLHF.

The chain is built from TRBV10-3 and TRBJ1-1, with a weak D call TRBD1 (6 bases). CDR1 is ENHRY, CDR2 SYGVKD, per germline. The CDR3 length is 14 residues. Trimming removed 6 bases at V and 0 bases at J, with 11 bases between. The CDR3 DNA reads TGTGCCATCAGGGACAGAACATTGAACACTGAAGCTTTCTTT. This gives the protein CAIRDRTLNTEAFF.

The CDR3 DNA reads TGCGCCAGCAGAGGACAGACCAACACTGAAGCTTTCTTT. Translating it yields CASRGQTNTEAFF. The genes are TRBV10-1 and TRBJ1-1; D perhaps matches TRBD1 (6 bases). V dropped 6 bases and J dropped 2 bases, with 10 bases sitting between them. The CDR3 sequence is 13 residues long. Germline V gene data show CDR1 as WNHNN and CDR2 as SYGVQD (reference sequence).

This clone showed up just a few times. At the DNA level, this CDR3 is encoded by other sequences in the same sample as well. The chain uses TRBV7-2 and TRBJ2-7; 7 nucleotides agree with TRBD2. The V and J ends lost 5 bases and 4 bases, in that order; junction bases with no gene match: 5. The CDR3 loop spans 13 amino acids. The germline V gene has CDR1 SGHTA and CDR2 FQGNSA. Here the CDR3 reads CASSRDYRYEQYF. CDR3 in DNA: TGTGCCAGCAGCCGGGACTATAGGTACGAGCAGTACTTC.

This chain joins TRBV19 and TRBJ1-4, with a possible D match to TRBD1 (5 bases). The CDR3 consists of 15 residues. Trimming left V 6 bases short and J 5 bases short, with 16 bases between. Looked up from germline, CDR1 is LNHDA and CDR2 is SQIVND (reference sequence). CDR3 in DNA: TGTGCCAGTAGAAGGAGACAGCTCGAGAATGAAAAACTGTTTTTT. As protein: CASRRRQLENEKLFF.